Listed below are T cell receptor beta chains from one sample, sequenced in a study of T cell responses to AZD1222 COVID-19 vaccine. Method: immunoSEQ multiplex PCR; TCRdb's copy keeps in-frame clones and lacks some. The sample records 130,000 or so clones, 89% being singletons. Material: peripheral blood, obtained on day 0 of AZD1222 vaccination. These receptors were obtained from an adult in good health. Both conserved end residues are part of each CDR3. The size of a clone is reported for some rows only, either as once, few or many, or as a class for expanded clones.

v_gene	abundance	j_gene	CDR3aa
TRBV6-6	NA	TRBJ1-1	CASSLRARWGRNTEAFF
TRBV7-2	NA	TRBJ2-4	CASSLATWGAKNIQYF
TRBV30	NA	TRBJ1-1	CAWSLTGNTEAFF
TRBV10-3	NA	TRBJ2-1	CAISVRLRRVGEQFF
TRBV27	NA	TRBJ2-7	CASAQGRSFEQYF
TRBV7-2	NA	TRBJ2-5	CASARRIGEWGTQYF
TRBV5-4	NA	TRBJ2-3	CASSLPSHNTDTQYF
TRBV5-4	NA	TRBJ1-1	CASSVGTEAFF
TRBV28	NA	TRBJ1-1	CASTPRPGRGNTEAFF
TRBV3-1/TRBV3-2	NA	TRBJ1-2	CASSQDRTGVYTF
TRBV2	few	TRBJ2-2	CASRVGGELFF
TRBV16	NA	TRBJ1-2	CASSPRLPGQGKRNYGYTF
TRBV7-3	NA	TRBJ2-1	CASSLVLVAYNEQFF
TRBV5-4	NA	TRBJ2-7	CASSFPGHSYEQYF
TRBV9	NA	TRBJ1-6	CASSPRQYNSPLHF
TRBV27	once	TRBJ2-1	CASSLWGGYNEQFF
TRBV27	NA	TRBJ2-1	CASWGSAYNEQFF
TRBV9	once	TRBJ2-5	CASSVAVGGLETQYF
TRBV21-1	NA	TRBJ2-5	CASSHPQRAAREETQYF
TRBV28	NA	TRBJ1-1	CASSSGTKTEAFF
TRBV6-2/TRBV6-3	NA	TRBJ1-1	CASSYSTMGYTEAFF
TRBV7-8	few	TRBJ2-1	CASSRDPGTSSYNEQFF
TRBV28	NA	TRBJ2-2	CASSSPRLDSTGELFF
TRBV13	NA	TRBJ2-2	CASSLLHTGVTGELFF
TRBV19	NA	TRBJ2-7	CASSPPTGRSHEQYF
TRBV7-8	NA	TRBJ2-7	CASSLNRIYEQYF
TRBV9	NA	TRBJ2-2	CASSVGWGVTGELFF
TRBV2	NA	TRBJ1-1	CASSMGTGRAEAFF
TRBV21-1	NA	TRBJ1-1	CASSKEAGRGRKNTEAFF